This TCR beta chain was captured in a study of blood T cell repertoires in COVID-19. The germline V and J ends were trimmed by 5 bases and 8 bases, with 9 bases remaining between them. CDR3 length equals 11 residues. Data came from immunoSEQ multiplex PCR; TCRdb stores just in-frame clones and leaves some out. Of approximately 100,000 clones in the sample, roughly 90% were seen once. The chain recombines TRBV12-3 or TRBV12-4 with TRBJ1-1; no reliable D call. The source of this sequence is a human donor with COVID-19, enrolled during active disease. The donor label of this sample is uncertain. Sequencing was performed on peripheral blood. In DNA form, the CDR3 reads TGTGCCAGCAGTCTATTCGCAGAAGCTTTCTTT. Its protein product is CASSLFAEAFF.